Described below is a single T cell receptor beta chain sequence and its context. Germline CDR1 reads GTSNPN; CDR2 reads SVGIG (reference sequence). This CDR3 has 13 amino acids. V was trimmed by 2 bases and J by 0 bases, leaving 5 bases between them. Clones were sequenced by immunoSEQ multiplex PCR, and TCRdb holds only the in-frame ones, with some missing. The table includes over 350,000 clones, roughly 87% detected once. The data were taken from a study of blood T cell repertoires in COVID-19. Enrollees, roughly 18 to 90 years old, lived in about two dozen US areas. Grouping used clinical history reported by participants in a survey and questionnaire.

Sequencing was performed on PBMCs or T cells enriched from blood (not recorded which). The sequence was obtained from a woman aged 18-29 years with acute COVID-19. V usage is TRBV30 and J usage is TRBJ1-5; the D is unclear. The CDR3 sequence: CAWSLLSNQPQHF. CDR3 nucleotide sequence: TGTGCCTGGAGTCTACTTAGCAATCAGCCCCAGCATTTT. Variable domain in full (rest from reference TRBV30 and TRBJ1-5): SQTIHQWPATLVQPVGSPLSLECTVEGTSNPNLYWYRQAAGRGLQLLFYSVGIGQISSEVPQNLSASRPQDRQFILSSKKLLLSDSGFYLCAWSLLSNQPQHFGDGTRLSIL.